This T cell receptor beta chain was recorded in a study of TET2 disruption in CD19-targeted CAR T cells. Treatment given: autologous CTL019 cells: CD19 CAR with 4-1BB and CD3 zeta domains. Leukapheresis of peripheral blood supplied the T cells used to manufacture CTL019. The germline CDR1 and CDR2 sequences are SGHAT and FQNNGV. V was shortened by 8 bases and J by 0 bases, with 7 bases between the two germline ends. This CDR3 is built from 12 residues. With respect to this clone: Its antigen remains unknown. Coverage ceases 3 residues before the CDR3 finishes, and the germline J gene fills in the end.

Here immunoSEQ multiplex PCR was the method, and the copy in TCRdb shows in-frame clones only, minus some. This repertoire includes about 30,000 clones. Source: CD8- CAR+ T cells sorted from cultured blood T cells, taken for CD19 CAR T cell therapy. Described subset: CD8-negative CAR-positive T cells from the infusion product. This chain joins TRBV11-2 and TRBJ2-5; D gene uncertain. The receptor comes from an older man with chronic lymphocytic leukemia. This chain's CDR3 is CASSRYQETQYF. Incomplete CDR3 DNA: TGTGCCAGCTCTCGGTACCAAGAGACC.